One and the same sample provided the 27 T cell receptor beta chains below, sequenced in a study of CD8 T cells in ankylosing spondylitis (dated by TCRdb to about 2017). Receptors were amplified or captured by 5' RACE. The reads were generated on an Illumina HiSeq 2500. TCRdb reanalyzed the raw reads on its own, using fastp at Q25 for trimming and MiXCR for clone calling, and kept in-frame beta chains. Identical CDR3 protein sequences are pooled into one entry, listed with their most common genes and DNA. Within this sample are about 140,000 distinct CDR3 sequences, with roughly 8.4% of them counted one time only. The top ten clones comprise 7.3% of the sample. Sequencing input: synovial fluid, either unsorted or a sorted T cell fraction (not recorded which). These TCRs come from a male donor with ankylosing spondylitis.

This chain uses TRBV7-2 with TRBJ2-2, with D maybe TRBD2 (5 bases). This CDR3 contains 16 residues. Trimming removed 1 base at V and 1 base at J, with 10 bases between. Per germline, CDR1 SGHTA and CDR2 FQGNSA. The CDR3 bases are TGTGCCAGCAGCTTAGTGGCGGGCTTGAACACCGGGGAGCTGTTTTTT. It codes for CASSLVAGLNTGELFF.

This clonotype was observed many times. This sequence joins TRBV7-9 and TRBJ1-6; D perhaps matches TRBD1 (6 bases). Trimming cost V 3 bases and J 5 bases, with 8 bases left between them. Germline V CDR1 and CDR2: SEHNR, FQNEAQ (reference sequence). CDR3 length: 14 amino acids. CDR3 in amino acids: CASSFGQNNSPLHF. Here the CDR3 DNA reads TGTGCCAGCAGCTTTGGACAGAATAATTCACCCCTCCACTTT.

This clonotype was counted between two and nine times. V is TRBV7-2 and J is TRBJ2-5; the D is unclear. With 1 base removed from V and 9 bases from J, the gap between germline ends came to 15 bases. Germline CDR1 and CDR2: SGHTA and FQGNSA. This CDR3 is 14 amino acids long. CDR3 protein: CASSLGLSGHPQYF. The DNA for the CDR3 is TGTGCCAGCAGCTTAGGTCTGTCAGGTCACCCCCAGTACTTC.

V usage is TRBV5-4 and J usage is TRBJ1-4; no firm D call. This CDR3 is built from 13 residues. Trimming removed 4 bases at V and 3 bases at J, with 7 bases between. Germline V gene sequence: CDR1 SGHNT, CDR2 YYREEE (reference sequence). The CDR3 region has the DNA TGTGCCAGCAGCGTGGACTCTAATGAAAAACTGTTTTTT. It specifies CASSVDSNEKLFF.

This clonotype has more than one count but fewer than ten. The chain combines TRBV7-9 with TRBJ2-7, with 8 positions matching TRBD2. The CDR3 loop spans 14 amino acids. The V and J ends lost 5 bases and 3 bases, in that order; junction bases with no gene match: 6. Germline loops: CDR1 SEHNR, CDR2 FQNEAQ (reference sequence). CDR3 sequence reads: CASSVSGVDYEQYF. The CDR3, as DNA: TGTGCCAGCAGCGTTAGCGGGGTTGACTACGAGCAGTACTTC.

This clonotype was recorded a few times. The J gene is TRBJ2-2, the V gene TRBV30, with 9 nucleotides matching TRBD2. The germline CDR1 and CDR2 sequences are GTSNPN and SVGIG (reference sequence). The CDR3 is made up of 14 amino acids. V lost 0 bases to trimming and J lost 5 bases; unmatched junction nucleotides: 1. The CDR3 sequence: CAWSVAGGTGELFF. CDR3 bases: TGTGCCTGGAGTGTAGCGGGAGGTACCGGGGAGCTGTTTTTT.

This clonotype was recorded at least ten times. V gene TRBV29-1 combines with J gene TRBJ2-3, with D uncertain. The V gene lost 7 bases and the J gene lost 4 bases, with 12 bases spanning the gap. From germline, CDR1 is SQVTM and CDR2 ANQGSEA. The CDR3 spans 12 residues. CDR3 DNA: TGCAGCGCCACCCCCGGCCCAGATACGCAGTATTTT. It is translated as CSATPGPDTQYF.

Ten or more counts support this clonotype. This chain connects TRBV7-2 to TRBJ1-5; D unclear. V was clipped by 2 bases and J by 7 bases, with 9 bases between them. The length of the CDR3 is 13 residues. Germline values: CDR1 SGHTA, CDR2 FQGNSA. The CDR3 spells CASSLRAEQPQHF. CDR3 in DNA: TGTGCCAGCAGCTTAAGAGCGGAACAGCCCCAGCATTTT.

About this clonotype itself: The junction differs from germline at one of its ends, possibly a read error. The V call is TRBV7-7, the J call TRBJ2-1; TRBD2 aligns across 10 bases. There are 14 residues in the CDR3. CDR1 is SSHAT and CDR2 is FNYEAQ in the germline V gene (reference sequence). For the CDR3, the DNA is TGTGCTAGCAGCGCTCTAGCGGGAGTCGGTGAGCAGTTCTTC. It translates to CASSALAGVGEQFF.

The table lists this clonotype with many counts. The chain carries TRBV3-1 and TRBJ1-2; D ambiguous. The CDR3 has 15 residues. CDR1 and CDR2 from the germline V gene are LGHDT and YNNKEL (reference sequence). Trimming took 4 bases from V and 6 from J, leaving 18 bases between them. The CDR3 coding sequence is TGTGCCAGCAGCCCCACCTTGGCGAACTCAGATGGCTACACCTTC. As protein: CASSPTLANSDGYTF.

There are many counts of this clonotype. The J gene is TRBJ2-1, the V gene TRBV5-1; the match to TRBD2 covers 9 bases. CDR3 length: 15 amino acids. From germline, CDR1 is SGHRS and CDR2 YFSETQ. V shed 3 bases and J 7 bases; nucleotides not matched to a gene: 8. The CDR3 spells CASSSYGTSFNEQFF. CDR3 in DNA: TGCGCCAGCAGCTCCTACGGGACTAGCTTTAATGAGCAGTTCTTC.

At least ten counts were recorded for this clonotype. The gene calls are TRBV7-2 and TRBJ2-7; 8 nucleotides line up with TRBD1. Unmatched junction bases numbered 8, after V lost 4 bases and J lost 6 bases. The CDR3 is made up of 14 amino acids. CDR1 is SGHTA, CDR2 FQGNSA, per germline. The CDR3 DNA reads TGTGCCAGCAGCTCGCGGACAGGGATTGGCGAGCAGTACTTC. Residues: CASSSRTGIGEQYF.

The chain uses TRBV7-9 and TRBJ1-1; 7 bases are shared with TRBD1. The germline V gene encodes CDR1 SEHNR and CDR2 FQNEAQ (reference sequence). The CDR3 spans 16 residues. V shed 0 bases, J shed 3 bases, and the junction held 7 bases outside the gene matches. The CDR3 DNA reads TGTGCCAGCAGCTTAGCGTTCGACAGGGCGGACACTGAAGCTTTCTTT. The encoded protein is CASSLAFDRADTEAFF.

This clonotype has a count of ten or more. The J gene is TRBJ1-2, the V gene TRBV6-1, with 8 bases identical to TRBD1. The germline CDR1 and CDR2 sequences are MNHNS and SASEGT. CDR3 length: 16 amino acids. The trim removed 6 bases at V and 2 bases at J, leaving 11 bases unmatched. Here the CDR3 reads CASSSTGGRANYGYTF. DNA for the CDR3: TGTGCCAGCAGCTCCACAGGGGGGAGAGCCAACTATGGCTACACCTTC.

There are many counts of this clonotype. V usage is TRBV6-2 or TRBV6-3 and J usage is TRBJ1-1; tentative D call: TRBD1 (5 bases). V shed 0 bases and J shed 6 bases, with 8 bases lying between them. The CDR3 length is 13 residues. Per the germline V gene, CDR1 is MNHEY and CDR2 is SVGEGT. CDR3 loop: CASSYSYRSEAFF. CDR3 in DNA: TGTGCCAGCAGTTACTCATACAGGTCTGAAGCTTTCTTT.

The V gene is TRBV9, the J gene TRBJ2-3; a possible D gene is TRBD2 (6 bases). Germline V lookup: CDR1 SGDLS, CDR2 YYNGEE. The V end lost 0 bases, the J end lost 4 bases, and 12 bases lay between the germline ends. This CDR3 is built from 15 residues. CDR3 residues: CASSVGGGRPDTQYF. The DNA of the CDR3 is TGTGCCAGCAGCGTAGGGGGAGGCCGGCCAGATACGCAGTATTTT.

This clonotype was recorded a few times. The V call is TRBV18, the J call TRBJ2-3; D could derive from TRBD1 or TRBD2 (5 bases each). V dropped 2 bases and J dropped 8 bases, with 14 bases sitting between them. Germline loops: CDR1 KGHSH, CDR2 LQKENI. The CDR3 sequence is 14 residues long. The CDR3 reads CASSPVQRDRTQYF. CDR3 bases: TGTGCCAGCTCACCAGTGCAAAGGGACCGTACGCAGTATTTT.

There are many counts of this clonotype. This chain links TRBV7-9 with TRBJ2-1; D call uncertain. V dropped 5 bases and J dropped 10 bases, with 9 bases sitting between them. In germline, CDR1 is SEHNR, CDR2 FQNEAQ (reference sequence). The CDR3 spans 11 residues. The CDR3 reads CASSPAREQFF. CDR3 bases: TGTGCCAGCAGCCCCGCCAGGGAGCAGTTCTTC.

This clonotype was counted many times. The chain employs TRBV20-1 and TRBJ2-3; 9 nucleotides align to TRBD2. CDR1 and CDR2 from the germline V gene are DFQATT and SNEGSKA (reference sequence). The ends lost 5 bases at V and 4 bases at J; junction bases unmatched: 4. This CDR3 has 13 residues. Here the CDR3 DNA reads TGCAGTGCTCGTAGCGGGAGCGCAGATACGCAGTATTTT. It is translated as CSARSGSADTQYF.

This chain links TRBV12-3 or TRBV12-4 with TRBJ2-2; no clear D gene. The CDR3 is 13 residues long. Trimming took 6 bases from V and 6 from J, leaving 11 bases between them. DNA for the CDR3: TGTGCCAGCAGCTTGACTCCATCCGGGGAGCTGTTTTTT. Translating it yields CASSLTPSGELFF.

This clonotype was seen repeatedly, ten times or more. The chain recombines TRBV7-6 with TRBJ2-5; 8 positions agree with TRBD1. Germline CDR1 SGHVS, CDR2 FNYEAQ. With V trimmed by 5 bases and J by 4 bases, 3 bases remained unmatched. The CDR3 length is 13 residues. The CDR3 here is CASSPGQGETQYF. The CDR3, as DNA: TGTGCCAGCAGCCCAGGACAGGGAGAGACCCAGTACTTC.

This clonotype was detected many times. The chain links TRBV18 to TRBJ1-1; maybe TRBD1 (6 bases). V was trimmed by 2 bases and J by 1 base, leaving 11 bases between them. This CDR3 comprises 15 residues. Looked up from germline, CDR1 is KGHSH and CDR2 is LQKENI. CDR3 DNA: TGTGCCAGCTCACCAAGCAGGGGACGGAACACTGAAGCTTTCTTT. This encodes CASSPSRGRNTEAFF.

This clonotype appeared a few times. The V gene is TRBV18, the J gene TRBJ2-3; weak D call: TRBD1 (6 bases). CDR1 and CDR2 from the germline V gene are KGHSH and LQKENI. This CDR3 has 13 residues. With 3 bases removed from V and 4 bases from J, the gap between germline ends came to 8 bases. The chain's CDR3 is CASSPGTPDTQYF. The CDR3 DNA reads TGTGCCAGCTCACCCGGGACACCAGATACGCAGTATTTT.

This clonotype was detected ten times or more. Here the CDR3 reads CSASTGAAKNIQYF. In DNA, the CDR3 is TGCAGTGCCTCAACAGGGGCCGCCAAAAACATTCAGTACTTC. J is TRBJ2-4 and V is TRBV20-1; TRBD1 matches at 7 bases. CDR3 length: 14 residues. Looked up from germline, CDR1 is DFQATT and CDR2 is SNEGSKA (reference sequence). V gave up 6 bases and J gave up 1 base; unmatched junction bases: 6.

This clonotype was recorded at least ten times. This chain joins TRBV20-1 and TRBJ1-5, with D possibly being TRBD1 (6 bases). Trimming cost V 7 bases and J 3 bases, with 10 bases left between them. CDR1 and CDR2 from the germline V gene are DFQATT and SNEGSKA (reference sequence). This CDR3 contains 12 residues. The CDR3 nucleotides read TGCAGTGTTGACAGGTACAATCAGCCCCAGCATTTT. It translates to CSVDRYNQPQHF.

This clonotype occurred a few times. Here the CDR3 reads CASSHLGQGNYGYTF. The CDR3 DNA is TGTGCCAGCAGCCACCTAGGACAGGGCAACTATGGCTACACCTTC. J is TRBJ1-2 and V is TRBV11-2; 8 bases match TRBD1. V lost 5 bases to trimming and J lost 2 bases; unmatched junction nucleotides: 7. The CDR3 length is 15 residues. Germline CDR1 reads SGHAT; CDR2 reads FQNNGV.

V and J are TRBV4-2 and TRBJ1-2; tentative D call: TRBD1 (6 bases). CDR3 length: 14 amino acids. The V gene's germline CDR1 is LGHNA and CDR2 YNFKEQ. Trimming removed 3 bases from V and 2 bases from J, with 10 bases in between. CDR3 region: CASSQRDRNYGYTF. CDR3 bases: TGTGCCAGCAGCCAGAGAGACAGGAACTATGGCTACACCTTC.